The rows below give T cell receptor beta chains drawn from one sample of a study of regulatory T cells in long-lasting Graves disease. TCRdb ran MiXCR on the multiplex PCR reads and lists one entry per CDR3 protein. The sample lists roughly 420,000 distinct CDR3 sequences, 14% occurring once. The same data also went into a second study, on T cells in Graves' hyperthyroidism and ophthalmopathy.

The material sequenced was peripheral blood mononuclear cells (PBMCs), taken at new diagnosis, from a patient treated with antithyroid drugs. The receptors were sampled from a woman in her forties or fifties with Graves disease. The CDR3 runs from the conserved cysteine through the conserved F or W. Each record gives: V gene, clone size, D gene, CDR3 length, J gene, CDR3 DNA, CDR3 protein. D genes are given only for firm matches. Some rows mark clone size as missing; the rest say once, few, many or name a class of expanded clone.

V gene: TRBV12-3/TRBV12-4
clone size: many
D gene: -
CDR3 length: 14
J gene: TRBJ2-5
CDR3 DNA: TGTGCCAGCAGCTTAAACGACAGGCAAGAGACCCAGTACTTC
CDR3 protein: CASSLNDRQETQYF

V gene: TRBV11-2
clone size: -
D gene: TRBD2
CDR3 length: 15
J gene: TRBJ2-1
CDR3 DNA: TGTGCCAGCAGCACCGGGACTAGCGGTTTCAGTGAGCAGTTCTTC
CDR3 protein: CASSTGTSGFSEQFF

V gene: TRBV28
clone size: many
D gene: -
CDR3 length: 14
J gene: TRBJ1-5
CDR3 DNA: TGTGCCAGCAGTTTAGGGCAGAAAAATCAGCCCCAGCATTTT
CDR3 protein: CASSLGQKNQPQHF

V gene: TRBV2
clone size: many
D gene: -
CDR3 length: 15
J gene: TRBJ1-6
CDR3 DNA: TGTGCCAGCAGTGAACAGGGCAGTTGGAATTCACCCCTCCACTTT
CDR3 protein: CASSEQGSWNSPLHF

V gene: TRBV5-1
clone size: many
D gene: -
CDR3 length: 12
J gene: TRBJ1-1
CDR3 DNA: TGCGCCAGCAGCTTGGAAACCGGGATGGCTTTCTTT
CDR3 protein: CASSLETGMAFF

V gene: TRBV28
clone size: many
D gene: TRBD1
CDR3 length: 14
J gene: TRBJ2-7
CDR3 DNA: TGTGCCAGCAGCTGGACAGGGGGGACCTACGAGCAGTACTTC
CDR3 protein: CASSWTGGTYEQYF

V gene: TRBV12-3/TRBV12-4
clone size: few
D gene: -
CDR3 length: 14
J gene: TRBJ1-2
CDR3 DNA: TGTGCCAGCAGTTTAGGAGGTACCATCTATGGCTACACCTTC
CDR3 protein: CASSLGGTIYGYTF

V gene: TRBV27
clone size: -
D gene: -
CDR3 length: 18
J gene: TRBJ1-3
CDR3 DNA: TGTGCCAGCAGTTTATGGACGGGGGGCCAGTACTCTGGAAACACCATATATTTT
CDR3 protein: CASSLWTGGQYSGNTIYF

V gene: TRBV28
clone size: -
D gene: -
CDR3 length: 14
J gene: TRBJ2-7
CDR3 DNA: TGTGCCAGCAGTTTAGGTCTGACGCCTTACGAGCAGTACTTC
CDR3 protein: CASSLGLTPYEQYF

V gene: TRBV13
clone size: -
D gene: -
CDR3 length: 14
J gene: TRBJ2-5
CDR3 DNA: TGTGCCAGCAGCTTCGGCAGGGCGGGACAGACCCAGTACTTC
CDR3 protein: CASSFGRAGQTQYF

V gene: TRBV12-3/TRBV12-4
clone size: many
D gene: -
CDR3 length: 14
J gene: TRBJ2-5
CDR3 DNA: TGTGCCAGCAGTTTAGAGCAGGGATCAGAGACCCAGTACTTC
CDR3 protein: CASSLEQGSETQYF

V gene: TRBV7-3
clone size: many
D gene: -
CDR3 length: 15
J gene: TRBJ2-3
CDR3 DNA: TGTGCCAGCAGCTTAGGGCCAGGGCCGATAGATACGCAGTATTTT
CDR3 protein: CASSLGPGPIDTQYF

V gene: TRBV12-3/TRBV12-4
clone size: many
D gene: -
CDR3 length: 12
J gene: TRBJ1-3
CDR3 DNA: TGTGCCAGCAGTTGGTCTGGAAACACCATATATTTT
CDR3 protein: CASSWSGNTIYF

V gene: TRBV6-1
clone size: many
D gene: -
CDR3 length: 12
J gene: TRBJ2-5
CDR3 DNA: TGTGCCAGCAGACGGGTTCAAGAGACCCAGTACTTC
CDR3 protein: CASRRVQETQYF

V gene: TRBV10-3
clone size: few
D gene: -
CDR3 length: 15
J gene: TRBJ2-5
CDR3 DNA: TGTGCCATCAGTCGGGACTCATTCCCACAAGAGACCCAGTACTTC
CDR3 protein: CAISRDSFPQETQYF

V gene: TRBV6-1
clone size: few
D gene: TRBD2
CDR3 length: 16
J gene: TRBJ2-3
CDR3 DNA: TGTGCCGTTGACTCCGGGACTAGCGGGAGAGGAGATACGCAGTATTTT
CDR3 protein: CAVDSGTSGRGDTQYF

V gene: TRBV12-3/TRBV12-4
clone size: many
D gene: -
CDR3 length: 16
J gene: TRBJ2-1
CDR3 DNA: TGTGCCAGCAGTCGGGGATCGGGCAATGGAAACAATGAGCAGTTCTTC
CDR3 protein: CASSRGSGNGNNEQFF

V gene: TRBV11-1
clone size: many
D gene: -
CDR3 length: 16
J gene: TRBJ2-7
CDR3 DNA: TGTGCCAGCAGCTTTACCATCCAGGGGGGCGCCAACGAGCAGTACTTC
CDR3 protein: CASSFTIQGGANEQYF

V gene: TRBV28
clone size: -
D gene: TRBD1
CDR3 length: 16
J gene: TRBJ1-4
CDR3 DNA: TGTGCCAGCAGTACTCCGGGACAGGGGGCGAATGAAAAACTGTTTTTT
CDR3 protein: CASSTPGQGANEKLFF

V gene: TRBV18
clone size: -
D gene: -
CDR3 length: 13
J gene: TRBJ2-5
CDR3 DNA: TGTGCCAGCTCATCAGGGGCACGCGAGACCCAGTACTTC
CDR3 protein: CASSSGARETQYF

V gene: TRBV18
clone size: -
D gene: -
CDR3 length: 14
J gene: TRBJ2-7
CDR3 DNA: TGTGCCAGCTCACAGGCGGGGGCAGGCTACGAGCAGTACTTC
CDR3 protein: CASSQAGAGYEQYF

V gene: TRBV12-3/TRBV12-4
clone size: few
D gene: -
CDR3 length: 13
J gene: TRBJ1-1
CDR3 DNA: TGTGCCAGCAGTTTAGCGCTAATGTTTGAAGCTTTCTTT
CDR3 protein: CASSLALMFEAFF

V gene: TRBV5-4
clone size: -
D gene: -
CDR3 length: 17
J gene: TRBJ2-3
CDR3 DNA: TGTGCCAGCAGCTTGGCAGGGAGGAGGTCTGGCACAGATACGCAGTATTTT
CDR3 protein: CASSLAGRRSGTDTQYF

V gene: TRBV2
clone size: many
D gene: TRBD2
CDR3 length: 14
J gene: TRBJ2-1
CDR3 DNA: TGTGCCAGCGGAGGGACTAGCGCTTACAATGAGCAGTTCTTC
CDR3 protein: CASGGTSAYNEQFF

V gene: TRBV5-1
clone size: many
D gene: TRBD2
CDR3 length: 15
J gene: TRBJ2-1
CDR3 DNA: TGCGCCAGCAGCTTGGAGACTAGCAAGTACAATGAGCAGTTCTTC
CDR3 protein: CASSLETSKYNEQFF

V gene: TRBV12-3/TRBV12-4
clone size: many
D gene: -
CDR3 length: 13
J gene: TRBJ2-1
CDR3 DNA: TGTGCCAGCAGTTTGGAGGTCGCCAATGAGCAGTTCTTC
CDR3 protein: CASSLEVANEQFF

V gene: TRBV30
clone size: many
D gene: -
CDR3 length: 17
J gene: TRBJ1-1
CDR3 DNA: TGTGCCTGGAGTGTAAGGTTGGGCTTAAGAACTTACACTGAAGCTTTCTTT
CDR3 protein: CAWSVRLGLRTYTEAFF

V gene: TRBV6-1
clone size: -
D gene: TRBD2
CDR3 length: 16
J gene: TRBJ2-7
CDR3 DNA: TGTGCCAGCAGCCCCATAACTAGCGGAAACTCCTACGAGCAGTACTTC
CDR3 protein: CASSPITSGNSYEQYF

V gene: TRBV7-3
clone size: many
D gene: -
CDR3 length: 13
J gene: TRBJ2-5
CDR3 DNA: TGTGCCAGCAGCCGAGGACTCGAAGAGACCCAGTACTTC
CDR3 protein: CASSRGLEETQYF

V gene: TRBV5-1
clone size: many
D gene: -
CDR3 length: 14
J gene: TRBJ2-5
CDR3 DNA: TGCGCCAGCAGCAGCGAATCCCAAACGGAGACCCAGTACTTC
CDR3 protein: CASSSESQTETQYF

V gene: TRBV27
clone size: many
D gene: -
CDR3 length: 15
J gene: TRBJ2-5
CDR3 DNA: TGTGCCAGCAGTTTTATTGGAGGGGGCGGAGAGACCCAGTACTTC
CDR3 protein: CASSFIGGGGETQYF

V gene: TRBV29-1
clone size: few
D gene: -
CDR3 length: 13
J gene: TRBJ2-7
CDR3 DNA: TGCAGCGTTGAAGATCAGGGCTCCTACGAGCAGTACTTC
CDR3 protein: CSVEDQGSYEQYF

V gene: TRBV6-5
clone size: -
D gene: TRBD1
CDR3 length: 14
J gene: TRBJ1-4
CDR3 DNA: TGTGCCAGCAGTTACGGACAGGGGGATGAAAAACTGTTTTTT
CDR3 protein: CASSYGQGDEKLFF

V gene: TRBV7-9
clone size: many
D gene: TRBD2
CDR3 length: 16
J gene: TRBJ2-3
CDR3 DNA: TGTGCCAGCAGCTCCGGACTAGCGGGAGAGGGGGGTACGCAGTATTTT
CDR3 protein: CASSSGLAGEGGTQYF

V gene: TRBV9
clone size: -
D gene: TRBD2
CDR3 length: 15
J gene: TRBJ2-1
CDR3 DNA: TGTGCCAGCAGCGTAGTAGCGGGAGGCATGGGTGAGCAGTTCTTC
CDR3 protein: CASSVVAGGMGEQFF

V gene: TRBV28
clone size: -
D gene: -
CDR3 length: 14
J gene: TRBJ2-1
CDR3 DNA: TGTGCCAGCATTGGGGGCCGCGCCTTTCGTGAGCAGTTCTTC
CDR3 protein: CASIGGRAFREQFF

V gene: TRBV25-1
clone size: once
D gene: -
CDR3 length: 15
J gene: TRBJ2-6
CDR3 DNA: TGTGCCAGCAGTTATGATTACTCTGGGGCCAACGTCCTGACTTTC
CDR3 protein: CASSYDYSGANVLTF

V gene: TRBV7-9
clone size: many
D gene: TRBD1
CDR3 length: 16
J gene: TRBJ1-1
CDR3 DNA: TGTGCCAGCAGCCCCGGACCGACAGGGTATGACTCTGAAGCTTTCTTT
CDR3 protein: CASSPGPTGYDSEAFF

V gene: TRBV27
clone size: many
D gene: TRBD2
CDR3 length: 15
J gene: TRBJ2-1
CDR3 DNA: TGTGCCAGCAGTTCGCTAGCGGGTCCTGACAATGAGCAGTTCTTC
CDR3 protein: CASSSLAGPDNEQFF

V gene: TRBV6-5
clone size: few
D gene: TRBD1
CDR3 length: 15
J gene: TRBJ1-4
CDR3 DNA: TGTGCCAGCAGTTATGAGGGACAGGGGTTGGAAAAACTGTTTTTT
CDR3 protein: CASSYEGQGLEKLFF

V gene: TRBV10-3
clone size: few
D gene: -
CDR3 length: 13
J gene: TRBJ1-3
CDR3 DNA: TGTGCCACCATGGGGGGAGGTGGAAACACCATATATTTT
CDR3 protein: CATMGGGGNTIYF

V gene: TRBV5-1
clone size: -
D gene: -
CDR3 length: 13
J gene: TRBJ1-1
CDR3 DNA: TGCACCAGCAGCTCACAGGGTTTTACTGAAGCTTTCTTT
CDR3 protein: CTSSSQGFTEAFF

V gene: TRBV27
clone size: many
D gene: -
CDR3 length: 13
J gene: TRBJ2-3
CDR3 DNA: TGTGCCAGCAGTTTACGTCTCTTTGATACGCAGTATTTT
CDR3 protein: CASSLRLFDTQYF

V gene: TRBV6-1
clone size: many
D gene: -
CDR3 length: 13
J gene: TRBJ2-1
CDR3 DNA: TGTGCCAGCAGACCGGGCCCCCGAGATGAGCAGTTCTTC
CDR3 protein: CASRPGPRDEQFF

V gene: TRBV7-8
clone size: many
D gene: -
CDR3 length: 15
J gene: TRBJ2-7
CDR3 DNA: TGTGCCAGCAGCTTCTCATCAGAGACTTTCTACGAGCAGTACTTC
CDR3 protein: CASSFSSETFYEQYF

V gene: TRBV28
clone size: many
D gene: TRBD2
CDR3 length: 15
J gene: TRBJ2-7
CDR3 DNA: TGTGCCAGCGTGGGGGGGACCGGCTCTCGCGACGAGCAGTACTTC
CDR3 protein: CASVGGTGSRDEQYF

V gene: TRBV5-6
clone size: -
D gene: -
CDR3 length: 14
J gene: TRBJ2-1
CDR3 DNA: TGTGCCAGCAGCGCACCCGAGAGGCTGGGTGAGCAGTTCTTC
CDR3 protein: CASSAPERLGEQFF

V gene: TRBV11-2
clone size: few
D gene: -
CDR3 length: 14
J gene: TRBJ2-5
CDR3 DNA: TGTGCCAGCAGCCAAAGTAGGGCTCGTGAGACCCAGTACTTC
CDR3 protein: CASSQSRARETQYF

V gene: TRBV20-1
clone size: few
D gene: -
CDR3 length: 13
J gene: TRBJ1-5
CDR3 DNA: TGCAGTGCTAGGTCTGGACTGGATCAGCCCCAGCATTTT
CDR3 protein: CSARSGLDQPQHF

V gene: TRBV28
clone size: many
D gene: TRBD1
CDR3 length: 15
J gene: TRBJ2-7
CDR3 DNA: TGTGCCAGCAAACTCCCCGGGACAGGGTCCAACGAGCAGTACTTC
CDR3 protein: CASKLPGTGSNEQYF

V gene: TRBV20-1
clone size: many
D gene: -
CDR3 length: 16
J gene: TRBJ2-7
CDR3 DNA: TGCAGTGCTAGAGATCTTGATAGGTCCTCTACTACCGAGCAGTACTTC
CDR3 protein: CSARDLDRSSTTEQYF

V gene: TRBV19
clone size: -
D gene: -
CDR3 length: 16
J gene: TRBJ1-5
CDR3 DNA: TGTGCCAGTAGTATAGGAAGAGACAGAACCTATCAGCCCCAGCATTTT
CDR3 protein: CASSIGRDRTYQPQHF

V gene: TRBV2
clone size: many
D gene: -
CDR3 length: 14
J gene: TRBJ2-7
CDR3 DNA: TGTGCCAGCAGTGAAGCCGGGAGTCGGTACGAGCAGTACTTC
CDR3 protein: CASSEAGSRYEQYF

V gene: TRBV19
clone size: few
D gene: -
CDR3 length: 15
J gene: TRBJ2-7
CDR3 DNA: TGTGCCAGTAGTATCGCCACGGGTAGTTCCTACGAGCAGTACTTC
CDR3 protein: CASSIATGSSYEQYF

V gene: TRBV3-1
clone size: many
D gene: -
CDR3 length: 16
J gene: TRBJ2-1
CDR3 DNA: TGTGCCAGCAGCCATCCTCAGGGATCTTCGTACAATGAGCAGTTCTTC
CDR3 protein: CASSHPQGSSYNEQFF

V gene: TRBV28
clone size: many
D gene: -
CDR3 length: 13
J gene: TRBJ1-5
CDR3 DNA: TGTGCCAGCAGTTGGGCCGCAGGTCAGCCCCAGCATTTT
CDR3 protein: CASSWAAGQPQHF

V gene: TRBV5-1
clone size: -
D gene: -
CDR3 length: 15
J gene: TRBJ2-7
CDR3 DNA: TGCGCCAGCAGCTTGGCAAGGGGAGGCCAATACGAGCAGTACTTC
CDR3 protein: CASSLARGGQYEQYF

V gene: TRBV28
clone size: many
D gene: -
CDR3 length: 11
J gene: TRBJ1-2
CDR3 DNA: TGTGCCAGCAGTTTAGGGGGCTACTACACCTTC
CDR3 protein: CASSLGGYYTF

V gene: TRBV20-1
clone size: many
D gene: -
CDR3 length: 13
J gene: TRBJ2-7
CDR3 DNA: TGCAGTGCCCGGGGGCAGGGGCTCTACGAGCAGTACTTC
CDR3 protein: CSARGQGLYEQYF

V gene: TRBV6-5
clone size: -
D gene: -
CDR3 length: 15
J gene: TRBJ2-7
CDR3 DNA: TGTGCCAGCAGTTACCAGGGGGGATATTTCTACGAGCAGTACTTC
CDR3 protein: CASSYQGGYFYEQYF